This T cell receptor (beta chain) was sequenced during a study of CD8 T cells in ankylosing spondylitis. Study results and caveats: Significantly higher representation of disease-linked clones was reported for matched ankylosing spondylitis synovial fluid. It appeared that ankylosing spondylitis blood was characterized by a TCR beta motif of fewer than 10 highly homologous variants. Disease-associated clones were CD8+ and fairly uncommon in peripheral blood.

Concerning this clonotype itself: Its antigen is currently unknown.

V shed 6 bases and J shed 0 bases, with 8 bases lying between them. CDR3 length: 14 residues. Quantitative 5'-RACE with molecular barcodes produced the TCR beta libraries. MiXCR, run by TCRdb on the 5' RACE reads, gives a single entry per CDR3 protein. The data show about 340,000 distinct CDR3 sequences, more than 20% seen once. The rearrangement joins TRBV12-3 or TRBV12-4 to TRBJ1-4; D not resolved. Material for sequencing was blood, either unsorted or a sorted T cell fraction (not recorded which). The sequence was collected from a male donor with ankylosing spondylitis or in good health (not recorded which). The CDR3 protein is CASRDGTTNEKLFF. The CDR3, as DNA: TGTGCCAGCAGGGACGGAACAACTAATGAAAAACTGTTTTTT.